This is a list of T cell receptor beta chains from one sample in a study of siplizumab effects on memory and regulatory T cells. Method: immunoSEQ multiplex PCR; TCRdb's copy keeps in-frame clones and lacks some. Among around 82,000 clones, just over 90% were seen once, and the ten largest hold 4% to 5.5%. Sample: CD8+ T cells sorted from blood. The receptors derive from a human donor in good health. CDR3s include the opening cysteine and the closing phenylalanine or tryptophan. The order of the fields is J gene, clone size, V gene, D gene, CDR3 protein, CDR3 DNA. A D gene is named only where the DNA matches it firmly. Some rows have no size entry. The others give once, few or many, or a class for an expanded clone.

j_call: TRBJ2-4
clone_size: .
v_call: TRBV9
d_call: TRBD2
cdr3_aa: CASSPGTSGGNIQYF
cdr3_nt: TGTGCCAGCAGCCCGGGGACTAGCGGGGGGAACATTCAGTACTTC

j_call: TRBJ1-1
clone_size: .
v_call: TRBV20-1
d_call: .
cdr3_aa: CSARESTEAFF
cdr3_nt: TGCAGTGCTAGGGAATCCACTGAAGCTTTCTTT

j_call: TRBJ2-3
clone_size: .
v_call: TRBV9
d_call: .
cdr3_aa: CASSLTSDAMDF
cdr3_nt: TGTGCCAGCAGCCTAACCTCTGACGCGATGGATTTT

j_call: TRBJ2-7
clone_size: .
v_call: TRBV20-1
d_call: .
cdr3_aa: CSARLVTEQYF
cdr3_nt: TGCAGTGCTAGGCTAGTGACCGAGCAGTACTTC

j_call: TRBJ1-5
clone_size: .
v_call: TRBV6-5
d_call: .
cdr3_aa: CASSSDENQPQHF
cdr3_nt: TGTGCCAGCAGTTCCGACGAGAATCAGCCCCAGCATTTT

j_call: TRBJ1-1
clone_size: .
v_call: TRBV15
d_call: .
cdr3_aa: CATSRDRGLNTEAFF
cdr3_nt: TGTGCCACCAGCAGAGATAGAGGACTTAACACTGAAGCTTTCTTT

j_call: TRBJ1-2
clone_size: once
v_call: TRBV27
d_call: .
cdr3_aa: CASSLTGRGNYGYTF
cdr3_nt: TGTGCCAGCAGTTTAACCGGGCGTGGTAACTATGGCTACACCTTC

j_call: TRBJ2-1
clone_size: .
v_call: TRBV4-1
d_call: TRBD2
cdr3_aa: CASSHAGGMQFF
cdr3_nt: TGCGCCAGCAGCCACGCGGGGGGCATGCAGTTCTTC

j_call: TRBJ2-2
clone_size: .
v_call: TRBV13
d_call: TRBD2
cdr3_aa: CASSASGLVGTGELFF
cdr3_nt: TGTGCCAGCAGCGCCTCGGGACTAGTGGGTACCGGGGAGCTGTTTTTT

j_call: TRBJ1-4
clone_size: .
v_call: TRBV30
d_call: .
cdr3_aa: CAWSPEEGIGEKLFF
cdr3_nt: TGTGCCTGGAGTCCAGAGGAGGGGATCGGCGAAAAACTGTTTTTT

j_call: TRBJ2-2
clone_size: .
v_call: TRBV6-4
d_call: .
cdr3_aa: CASSEAASYGELFF
cdr3_nt: TGTGCCAGCAGTGAGGCCGCCAGCTACGGGGAGCTGTTTTTT

j_call: TRBJ2-7
clone_size: .
v_call: TRBV7-6
d_call: TRBD2
cdr3_aa: CASSFGGGAQGEQYF
cdr3_nt: TGTGCCAGCAGCTTCGGCGGGGGGGCCCAGGGCGAGCAGTACTTC

j_call: TRBJ1-1
clone_size: .
v_call: TRBV29-1
d_call: .
cdr3_aa: CSWGVITEAFF
cdr3_nt: TGCAGCTGGGGGGTTATCACTGAAGCTTTCTTT

j_call: TRBJ2-1
clone_size: .
v_call: TRBV7-3
d_call: TRBD2
cdr3_aa: CASSPSRTSDEQFF
cdr3_nt: TGTGCCAGCAGTCCCTCCCGGACTAGCGATGAGCAGTTCTTC

j_call: TRBJ1-6
clone_size: few
v_call: TRBV5-8
d_call: TRBD1
cdr3_aa: CASSMGTGGAGDSPLHF
cdr3_nt: TGTGCCAGCAGCATGGGGACAGGGGGCGCCGGGGACTCACCCCTCCACTTT

j_call: TRBJ1-2
clone_size: .
v_call: TRBV4-3
d_call: .
cdr3_aa: CASSQDPGTANYGYTF
cdr3_nt: TGCGCCAGCAGCCAAGACCCGGGGACCGCTAACTATGGCTACACCTTC

j_call: TRBJ2-7
clone_size: .
v_call: TRBV19
d_call: .
cdr3_aa: CATKEAGVGEQYF
cdr3_nt: TGTGCCACTAAGGAGGCAGGGGTTGGTGAGCAGTACTTC

j_call: TRBJ1-1
clone_size: once
v_call: TRBV9
d_call: TRBD1
cdr3_aa: CASSAGGLNTEAFF
cdr3_nt: TGTGCCAGCAGCGCAGGGGGCCTGAACACTGAAGCTTTCTTT

j_call: TRBJ2-7
clone_size: .
v_call: TRBV4-2
d_call: TRBD2
cdr3_aa: CASSQATSGGYEQYF
cdr3_nt: TGTGCCAGCAGCCAGGCAACTAGCGGGGGTTACGAGCAGTACTTC

j_call: TRBJ2-1
clone_size: .
v_call: TRBV9
d_call: TRBD2
cdr3_aa: CASSVSGTSKFF
cdr3_nt: TGTGCCAGCAGCGTCTCCGGGACTAGTAAGTTCTTC

j_call: TRBJ2-7
clone_size: .
v_call: TRBV4-1
d_call: .
cdr3_aa: CASSPQRGDYEQYF
cdr3_nt: TGCGCCAGCAGCCCCCAGAGAGGGGACTACGAGCAGTACTTC

j_call: TRBJ2-1
clone_size: .
v_call: TRBV7-6
d_call: TRBD1
cdr3_aa: CASSSPGQGNNEQFF
cdr3_nt: TGTGCCAGCAGCTCACCGGGACAGGGAAACAATGAGCAGTTCTTC

j_call: TRBJ1-2
clone_size: .
v_call: TRBV27
d_call: .
cdr3_aa: CASRTWAGNYGYTF
cdr3_nt: TGTGCCAGCCGGACATGGGCGGGAAACTATGGCTACACCTTC

j_call: TRBJ2-5
clone_size: .
v_call: TRBV13
d_call: .
cdr3_aa: CASSQGRAQETQYF
cdr3_nt: TGTGCCAGCAGCCAAGGACGGGCACAAGAGACCCAGTACTTC

j_call: TRBJ2-7
clone_size: .
v_call: TRBV27
d_call: TRBD1
cdr3_aa: CASSPTGSRNEQYF
cdr3_nt: TGTGCCAGCAGTCCGACAGGGTCACGGAACGAGCAGTACTTC

j_call: TRBJ2-3
clone_size: .
v_call: TRBV19
d_call: .
cdr3_aa: CASNEGGIDTQYF
cdr3_nt: TGTGCCAGTAATGAAGGGGGGATAGATACGCAGTATTTT

j_call: TRBJ1-2
clone_size: .
v_call: TRBV6-5
d_call: .
cdr3_aa: CASSITPLYGYTF
cdr3_nt: TGTGCCAGCAGTATTACACCACTCTATGGCTACACCTTC

j_call: TRBJ1-1
clone_size: .
v_call: TRBV4-1
d_call: .
cdr3_aa: CASSQDGTEAFF
cdr3_nt: TGCGCCAGCAGCCAAGATGGTACTGAAGCTTTCTTT

j_call: TRBJ2-3
clone_size: .
v_call: TRBV18
d_call: .
cdr3_aa: CASSPRDSRGAGTDTQYF
cdr3_nt: TGTGCCAGCTCACCCCGGGACAGCCGGGGGGCTGGCACAGATACGCAGTATTTT

j_call: TRBJ1-4
clone_size: .
v_call: TRBV19
d_call: .
cdr3_aa: CASSFGNEKLFF
cdr3_nt: TGTGCCAGTAGTTTCGGGAATGAAAAACTGTTTTTT

j_call: TRBJ1-1
clone_size: .
v_call: TRBV14
d_call: .
cdr3_aa: CASSQGGPAFF
cdr3_nt: TGTGCCAGCAGCCAAGGTGGGCCGGCTTTCTTT

j_call: TRBJ1-4
clone_size: .
v_call: TRBV30
d_call: .
cdr3_aa: CAWKSTWGEKLFF
cdr3_nt: TGTGCCTGGAAATCGACTTGGGGTGAAAAACTGTTTTTT

j_call: TRBJ1-1
clone_size: .
v_call: TRBV9
d_call: .
cdr3_aa: CASSVGSQGSNTEAFF
cdr3_nt: TGTGCCAGCAGCGTAGGCAGTCAGGGCTCAAACACTGAAGCTTTCTTT

j_call: TRBJ2-7
clone_size: .
v_call: TRBV28
d_call: TRBD1
cdr3_aa: CASRTGGNEQYF
cdr3_nt: TGTGCCAGCCGGACAGGGGGGAACGAGCAGTACTTC

j_call: TRBJ2-7
clone_size: .
v_call: TRBV4-2
d_call: .
cdr3_aa: CASSQGIGDEQYF
cdr3_nt: TGTGCCAGCAGCCAAGGGATCGGCGACGAGCAGTACTTC

j_call: TRBJ2-1
clone_size: .
v_call: TRBV19
d_call: TRBD2
cdr3_aa: CASKSGAYNEQFF
cdr3_nt: TGTGCCAGTAAGAGCGGGGCCTACAATGAGCAGTTCTTC

j_call: TRBJ1-1
clone_size: .
v_call: TRBV9
d_call: TRBD1
cdr3_aa: CASSGPGQGTLAEAFF
cdr3_nt: TGTGCCAGCAGCGGCCCGGGACAGGGGACTTTAGCTGAAGCTTTCTTT

j_call: TRBJ2-7
clone_size: once
v_call: TRBV5-1
d_call: .
cdr3_aa: CASSLVSGVLYEQYF
cdr3_nt: TGCGCCAGCAGCTTGGTTTCGGGGGTCCTCTACGAGCAGTACTTC

j_call: TRBJ2-1
clone_size: .
v_call: TRBV10-2
d_call: .
cdr3_aa: CATRTVDNEQFF
cdr3_nt: TGCGCCACCCGGACAGTTGACAATGAGCAGTTCTTC

j_call: TRBJ2-3
clone_size: .
v_call: TRBV7-2
d_call: TRBD1
cdr3_aa: CASSPTGESTDTQYF
cdr3_nt: TGTGCCAGCAGCCCCACAGGGGAAAGCACAGATACGCAGTATTTT

j_call: TRBJ2-3
clone_size: .
v_call: TRBV6-4
d_call: TRBD2
cdr3_aa: CASSEERGGTDTQYF
cdr3_nt: TGTGCCAGCAGTGAGGAACGGGGGGGCACAGATACGCAGTATTTT

j_call: TRBJ2-5
clone_size: .
v_call: TRBV15
d_call: .
cdr3_aa: CATTPTLALGETQYF
cdr3_nt: TGTGCCACCACCCCTACACTAGCACTTGGGGAGACCCAGTACTTC